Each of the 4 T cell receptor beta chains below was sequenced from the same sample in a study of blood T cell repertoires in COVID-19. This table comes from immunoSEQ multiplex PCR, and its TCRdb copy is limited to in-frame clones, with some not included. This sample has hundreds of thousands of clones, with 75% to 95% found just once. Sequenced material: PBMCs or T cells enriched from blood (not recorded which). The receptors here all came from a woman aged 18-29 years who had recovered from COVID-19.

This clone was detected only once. In DNA form, the CDR3 reads TGTGCCAGCAGCCAAGATCTGGCGGGGAACTATGGCTACACCTTC. Encoded protein: CASSQDLAGNYGYTF. The genes are TRBV3-1 (or the pseudogene TRBV3-2) and TRBJ1-2; D is unclear. V was trimmed by 0 bases and J by 2 bases, leaving 10 bases between them. The CDR3 runs 15 residues. Germline CDR1 and CDR2: LGHDT and YNNKEL (reference sequence).

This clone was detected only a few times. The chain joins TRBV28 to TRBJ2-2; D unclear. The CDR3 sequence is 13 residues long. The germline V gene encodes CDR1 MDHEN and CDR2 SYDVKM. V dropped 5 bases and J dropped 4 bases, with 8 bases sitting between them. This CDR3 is CASSHESTGELFF. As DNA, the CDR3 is TGTGCCAGCAGTCATGAGTCCACCGGGGAGCTGTTTTTT.

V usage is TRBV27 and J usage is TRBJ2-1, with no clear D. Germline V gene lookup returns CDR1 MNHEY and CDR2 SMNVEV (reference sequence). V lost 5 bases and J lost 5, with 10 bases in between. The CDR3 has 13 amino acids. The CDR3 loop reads CASSPSPNNEQFF. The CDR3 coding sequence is TGTGCCAGCAGTCCCTCCCCTAACAATGAGCAGTTCTTC.

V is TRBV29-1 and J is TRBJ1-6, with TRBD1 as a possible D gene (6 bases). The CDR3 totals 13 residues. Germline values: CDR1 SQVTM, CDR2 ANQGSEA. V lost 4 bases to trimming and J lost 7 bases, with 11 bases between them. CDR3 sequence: CSVVVGTNSPLHF. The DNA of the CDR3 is TGCAGCGTTGTGGTGGGGACAAATTCACCCCTCCACTTT.